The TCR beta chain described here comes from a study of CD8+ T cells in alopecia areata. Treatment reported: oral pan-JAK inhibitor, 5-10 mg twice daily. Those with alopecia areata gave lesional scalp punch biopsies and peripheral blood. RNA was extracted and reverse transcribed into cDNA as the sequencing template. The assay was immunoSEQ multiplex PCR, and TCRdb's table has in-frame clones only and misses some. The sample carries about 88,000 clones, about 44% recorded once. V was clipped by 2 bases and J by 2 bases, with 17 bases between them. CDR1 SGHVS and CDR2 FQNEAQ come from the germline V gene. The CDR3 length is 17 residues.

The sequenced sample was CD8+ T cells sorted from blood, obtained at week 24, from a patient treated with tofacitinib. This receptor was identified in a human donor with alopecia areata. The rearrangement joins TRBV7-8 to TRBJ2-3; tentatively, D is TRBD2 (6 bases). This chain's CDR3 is CASSLFRDSLLTDTQYF. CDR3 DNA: TGTGCCAGCAGCTTATTCCGGGACTCCCTCCTCACAGATACGCAGTATTTT. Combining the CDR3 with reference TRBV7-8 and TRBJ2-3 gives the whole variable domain GAGVSQSPRYKVAKRGQDVALRCDPISGHVSLFWYQQALGQGPEFLTYFQNEAQLDKSGLPSDRFFAERPEGSVSTLKIQRTQQEDSAVYLCASSLFRDSLLTDTQYFGPGTRLTVL.